The 8 T cell receptor beta chains listed next were all sequenced from one sample in a study of T cell responses to AZD1222 COVID-19 vaccine. Assay used: immunoSEQ multiplex PCR; TCRdb lists only in-frame clones, some missing. The sample contains about 67,000 clones, around 84% of which appear only once. Sequences were derived from peripheral blood, sampled on day 0 of AZD1222 vaccination. These receptors all come from an adult in good health.

V gene TRBV24-1 combines with J gene TRBJ1-5; 7 bases line up with TRBD1. The CDR3 runs 18 residues. The junction had 9 bases not matched to a gene; V was cut back by 1 base and J by 1 base. The germline CDR1 and CDR2 sequences are KGHDR and SFDVKD. CDR3 coding DNA: TGTGCCACCAGTGATTTTCGTCGACAGGGTTCGAGCAATCAGCCCCAGCATTTT. Protein product: CATSDFRRQGSSNQPQHF.

The chain links TRBV29-1 to TRBJ1-1; a possible D gene is TRBD1 (6 bases). V lost 7 bases to trimming and J lost 4 bases, with 16 bases between them. From germline, CDR1 is SQVTM and CDR2 ANQGSEA. This CDR3 is built from 13 residues. The CDR3 nucleotides are TGCAGCGGCCAAGGGCCAGGGGCCACTGAAGCTTTCTTT. Protein product: CSGQGPGATEAFF.

The genes are TRBV28 and TRBJ1-6; D gene unclear. The length of the CDR3 is 14 residues. Germline V gives CDR1 MDHEN, CDR2 SYDVKM. The V end was cut by 5 bases, the J end by 10 bases, with 15 bases between. The CDR3 here is CASSPRRIGSPLHF. CDR3 coding DNA: TGTGCCAGCAGTCCTAGAAGGATAGGGTCACCCCTCCACTTT.

The rearrangement links TRBV28 to TRBJ1-2; perhaps TRBD1 as D (5 bases). Germline V gene sequence: CDR1 MDHEN, CDR2 SYDVKM. The CDR3 length is 15 residues. Trimming left V 4 bases short and J 0 bases short, with 12 bases between. This CDR3 reads CASSSPRTPNYGYTF. The CDR3 region has the DNA TGTGCCAGCAGTTCCCCCCGGACACCTAACTATGGCTACACCTTC.

The V gene is TRBV28, the J gene TRBJ2-7, with 7 bases that match TRBD2. The trim removed 3 bases at V and 1 base at J, leaving 9 bases unmatched. Germline lookup yields CDR1 MDHEN and CDR2 SYDVKM. The CDR3 contains 16 residues. The chain's CDR3 is CASSFSLAEISYEQYF. In nucleotides, the CDR3 is TGTGCCAGCAGTTTTTCTCTAGCGGAGATATCCTACGAGCAGTACTTC.

The rearrangement links TRBV28 to TRBJ1-1; 9 bases line up with TRBD1. The CDR3 sequence is 14 residues long. The germline V gene has CDR1 MDHEN and CDR2 SYDVKM. V lost 7 bases and J lost 4; bases outside the gene matches: 7. CDR3 bases: TGTGCCAGCACCGGGACAGGGCTTGGCACTGAAGCTTTCTTT. Protein: CASTGTGLGTEAFF.

The chain carries TRBV9 and TRBJ2-1; either TRBD1 or TRBD2 may supply D (6 bases each). Per the germline V gene, CDR1 is SGDLS and CDR2 is YYNGEE. The CDR3 sequence is 17 residues long. Deletions cut 0 bases from V and 0 bases from J, with 13 bases between. CDR3 sequence: CASSVGWGASSYNEQFF. DNA of the CDR3: TGTGCCAGCAGCGTAGGTTGGGGGGCTAGCTCCTACAATGAGCAGTTCTTC.

The chain has TRBV27 and TRBJ1-5, with no clear D. The germline gives CDR1 MNHEY, CDR2 SMNVEV (reference sequence). This CDR3 is built from 13 residues. V was cut by 3 bases and J by 5 bases, with 8 bases left in between. The CDR3 DNA follows: TGTGCCAGCAGTTTCCGGGAAGATCAGCCCCAGCATTTT. Encoded protein: CASSFREDQPQHF.